The 14 T cell receptor beta chains given below trace back to one sample, sequenced in a study of T cell repertoires in ileal Crohn's disease. Sequencing used immunoSEQ multiplex PCR; TCRdb keeps in-frame clones, though not all of them. The sample has 15,000 or so clones, over 75% seen once. The sample's time point: inflamed ileum from the surgical specimen. Material for sequencing was ileal tissue. Source of these receptors: an adult with Crohn's disease.

The J gene is TRBJ2-6, the V gene TRBV9; 11 bases are a match to TRBD1. The CDR3 sequence is 19 residues long. CDR1 and CDR2 (germline): SGDLS, YYNGEE. With 0 bases clipped from V and 1 base from J, the junction kept 6 bases outside the gene matches. The CDR3: CASSVEKGQGGSGANVLTF. The CDR3, as DNA: TGTGCCAGCAGCGTAGAAAAGGGACAGGGGGGATCTGGGGCCAACGTCCTGACTTTC.

J is TRBJ1-5 and V is TRBV6-6; no clear D gene. Looked up from germline, CDR1 is MNHNY and CDR2 is SVGAGI (reference sequence). V lost 5 bases and J lost 7, with 12 bases in between. This CDR3 is built from 13 residues. The CDR3 protein is CASSQGIGQPQHF. The CDR3, as DNA: TGTGCCAGCAGTCAAGGGATAGGGCAGCCCCAGCATTTT.

V usage is TRBV11-2 and J usage is TRBJ2-1, with TRBD2 identical over 7 bases. Germline loops: CDR1 SGHAT, CDR2 FQNNGV. The CDR3 runs 14 residues. Losses at the gene ends were 2 bases for V and 8 bases for J; bases not matched to a gene: 6. The CDR3, as DNA: TGTGCCAGCAGCTTATTGGGGGGGTCCCATGAGCAGTTCTTC. Translating it yields CASSLLGGSHEQFF.

This sequence joins TRBV19 and TRBJ2-7, with D perhaps given as TRBD1 or TRBD2 (5 bases each). Germline V gives CDR1 LNHDA, CDR2 SQIVND (reference sequence). Trimming left V 6 bases short and J 3 bases short, with 12 bases between. This CDR3 has 13 residues. CDR3 in DNA: TGTGCCAGTAGGGGACCTTCGGTCTACGAGCAGTACTTC. Translation: CASRGPSVYEQYF.

The rearrangement uses TRBV6-5 and TRBJ1-1; 11 bases line up with TRBD1. There are 15 residues in the CDR3. Germline V gene lookup returns CDR1 MNHEY and CDR2 SVGAGI. V trimming: 1 base; J trimming: 3 bases; junction bases outside the gene matches: 1. CDR3 in amino acids: CASSYLGQGDTEAFF. As DNA, the CDR3 is TGTGCCAGCAGTTACTTGGGACAGGGGGACACTGAAGCTTTCTTT.

With regard to this clone: This same CDR3 is encoded by further DNA sequences in the sample. V usage is TRBV2 and J usage is TRBJ1-1; no clear D gene. CDR3 size: 10 residues. Germline V gene data show CDR1 as SNHLY and CDR2 as FYNNEI. V was pared by 6 bases and J by 11 bases, with 10 bases between. CDR3 bases: TGTGCCAGCAGCCTTGGAGAGGCTTTCTTT. The encoded protein is CASSLGEAFF. Based on the CDR3 plus reference TRBV2 and TRBJ1-1, the full variable domain is EPEVTQTPSHQVTQMGQEVILRCVPISNHLYFYWYRQILGQKVEFLVSFYNNEISEKSEIFDDQFSVERPDGSNFTLKIRSTKLEDSAMYFCASSLGEAFFGQGTRLTVV.

The chain couples TRBV5-4 to TRBJ1-1; 12 bases agree with TRBD1. J lost 1 base, V lost 9 bases, and 10 bases had no gene match. The CDR3 contains 16 residues. CDR1 and CDR2 (germline): SGHNT, YYREEE (reference sequence). CDR3 coding DNA: TGTGCCAATCGGGACAGGGGGCAGGGGCCGAACACTGAAGCTTTCTTT. Translation gives CANRDRGQGPNTEAFF.

The chain recombines TRBV19 with TRBJ2-7, with D hard to call. The CDR3 runs to 13 residues. V lost 1 base and J lost 10, with 14 bases in between. The germline CDR1 and CDR2 sequences are LNHDA and SQIVND (reference sequence). The CDR3 region is CASSIAGFNPQYF. CDR3 bases: TGTGCCAGTAGTATAGCGGGCTTCAACCCCCAGTACTTC.

This chain connects TRBV5-1 to TRBJ2-5; no clear D gene. The germline CDR1 and CDR2 sequences are SGHRS and YFSETQ. The germline V and J ends were trimmed by 3 bases and 0 bases, with 15 bases remaining between them. The CDR3 is made up of 16 amino acids. The CDR3 region is CASSSNPSGYQETQYF. The CDR3 DNA follows: TGCGCCAGCAGCTCCAACCCAAGTGGCTACCAAGAGACCCAGTACTTC.

The rearrangement links TRBV19 to TRBJ1-4, with TRBD1 identical over 7 bases. V lost 5 bases and J lost 13; bases outside the gene matches: 13. Germline-derived CDR1 and CDR2 are LNHDA and SQIVND (reference sequence). The CDR3 totals 14 residues. CDR3 loop: CASSPRQGRIGLFF. DNA of the CDR3: TGTGCCAGTAGTCCACGACAGGGTAGAATCGGACTGTTTTTT.

This chain connects TRBV6-1 to TRBJ1-1, with TRBD1 as a possible D gene (5 bases). Trimming pared 4 bases from V and 9 bases from J, leaving 12 bases between. The CDR3 consists of 12 residues. Germline assignment: CDR1 MNHNS and CDR2 SASEGT. The CDR3 sequence: CASSVRDGKAFF. CDR3 DNA: TGTGCCAGCAGTGTCCGGGACGGCAAAGCTTTCTTT.

V is TRBV19 and J is TRBJ1-4; D not certain. V was clipped by 5 bases and J by 10 bases, with 11 bases between them. The length of the CDR3 is 12 residues. Germline CDR1 is LNHDA and CDR2 is SQIVND (reference sequence). The CDR3 sequence: CASSHTTAKLFF. In DNA form, the CDR3 reads TGTGCCAGTAGTCACACGACGGCAAAACTGTTTTTT.

The V and J genes are TRBV29-1 and TRBJ1-2; 9 bases line up with TRBD1. Germline CDR1 reads SQVTM; CDR2 reads ANQGSEA. The CDR3 runs 16 residues. V lost 5 bases to trimming and J lost 2 bases; unmatched junction nucleotides: 12. This CDR3 is CSVYIILQGANYGYTF. DNA for the CDR3: TGCAGCGTTTATATCATTCTACAGGGGGCCAACTATGGCTACACCTTC.

V and J are TRBV5-1 and TRBJ1-1; a possible D gene is TRBD1 (6 bases). This CDR3 is 15 amino acids long. Trimming shortened V by 3 bases and J by 1 base, and 13 bases separated the two germline ends. Germline V lookup: CDR1 SGHRS, CDR2 YFSETQ. This CDR3 is CASSYGDIRNTEAFF. Here the CDR3 DNA reads TGCGCCAGCAGCTACGGGGACATTAGGAACACTGAAGCTTTCTTT.